This T cell receptor beta chain was found in a study of CD8 T cells in ankylosing spondylitis. The CDR3 length is 14 residues. Germline lookup yields CDR1 LGHDT and CDR2 YNNKEL (reference sequence). The V end lost 2 bases, the J end lost 2 bases, and 9 bases lay between the germline ends. In this sample, this clonotype turned up a few times. Antigen unknown. Study results and limitations: Among TCR beta sequences, a motif of eight highly homologous variants appeared characteristic of ankylosing spondylitis blood. Significant enrichment of disease-linked clones was reportedly seen in matched ankylosing spondylitis synovial fluid.

It was by quantitative 5'-RACE with molecular barcodes that TCR beta libraries were made. TCRdb re-called the 5' RACE reads with MiXCR, one entry per CDR3 protein. The table includes about 350,000 distinct CDR3 sequences, more than 20% detected once. The specimen was blood, either unsorted or a sorted T cell fraction (not recorded which). This clonotype was obtained from a male donor with ankylosing spondylitis or in good health (not recorded which). The chain couples TRBV3-1 to TRBJ1-1; no definite D call. CDR3 nucleotides: TGTGCCAGCAGCCAATTCGGGTACAACACTGAAGCTTTCTTT. Amino acid sequence: CASSQFGYNTEAFF.